This T cell receptor beta chain was recovered during a study of identical twins (dated by TCRdb to the mid-2010s). Looking at the study overall: To test whether fetal clonotypes persist, the study used deep sequencing on TCR alpha and beta repertoires from monozygotic twins, unrelated adults of various ages, and cord blood. Replicate twin experiments were performed at different times using different library preparation protocols to rule out contamination. The investigation overall reported the following: Compared with coincidental sharing between unrelated individuals, an excess of low generation-probability sequences was observed among out-of-frame TCR alpha sequences shared between twins. In monozygotic twins, out-of-frame TCR alpha sharing was systematically underestimated by recombination models, although the models agreed with sharing between unrelated individuals. Invariant T cells such as MAIT and iNKT could partly confound zero-insertion analyses, although diverse VJ usage argued against such confounding for most clonotypes. Because the same donors could not be followed over many years, the conclusions relied on cross-sectional statistical analysis. Excess twin sharing in beta out-of-frame sequences was weaker because fewer shared sequences lowered the signal-to-noise ratio. Fewer insertions were carried by abundant cord blood beta clonotypes; a weaker similar trend was observed in young adult naive repertoires, while no such trend was observed in memory repertoires.

Based on the germline V gene (reference sequence), the CDR1 and CDR2 sequences are LNHNV and YYDKDF. Trimming costs V 3 bases and J 4 bases, and their ends lie 13 bases apart. Including the terminal cysteine and phenylalanine, the CDR3 comprises 15 residues. Only the CDR3 region is kept as DNA, spanning 45 bases read in frame from base 1. This clonotype was recorded at least ten times. Its antigen is still unknown. Base qualities are not provided; no much larger clone lies one nucleotide away. To prepare the library, 5' RACE was applied. Instrument used: Illumina HiSeq 2000. A universal primer binding site was introduced by template switching, and a unique molecular identifier was present in the final cDNA, enabling accurate counting of TCR cDNA molecules. First-strand cDNA for TCR alpha and beta chains was synthesized from specific primers in the conserved constant-segment region. To control for contamination, every cDNA library carried two barcodes: a SMART-Mk sample barcode plus Illumina barcodes. TruSeq adapter sequences and Illumina sample barcodes were added in two successive PCR steps. The TCR alpha and beta cDNA libraries were sequenced on the Illumina HiSeq platform using custom primers. The study's processing was this. Raw reads were processed with MiGEC to extract unique molecular identifiers, and MiXCR was used to determine CDR3 positions. Recombination models were inferred per individual with the repgenHMM and IGoR tools using an EM algorithm. The tcR package in R was used for shared clonotype analysis, with sharing normalized by the product of cloneset sizes. To study raw recombination without the effects of thymic and clonal selection, out-of-frame nonproductive sequences were analyzed. TCRdb's own reprocessing of the public reads used fastp at Q25 and MiXCR and kept productive beta chains. Rows are unified per CDR3 protein, each entry keeping the most common DNA and genes. The V and J calls reflect TCRdb's pipeline rather than the authors' work. For this sample there are 270,000 or so distinct CDR3 sequences; about 8% appear just once. Of the sample, roughly 3.1% falls within the top ten clones.

Every donor was a healthy Caucasian. The twin cohort consisted of three pairs of female monozygotic twins, all aged about 18 to 30 years. CD4+ and CD8+ T cell populations were isolated with positive isolation kits from Invitrogen. Separately, the same data were catalogued under a study of yellow fever vaccine responses in identical twins. According to the second study: According to the authors, the vaccine-induced T cell response in identical twins seemed to be partly convergent and partly specific to each individual. Focusing on identical twins, the study followed the T cell clones that responded to the vaccine, and did so with precision.

The sequencing sample was made of CD8+ T cells sorted from blood. This sequence uses TRBV15 and TRBJ2-4; TRBD1 is a weak D gene call, 6 bases matching. The sequence was obtained from a woman aged 18 to 35 in good health. The CDR3 region has the sequence CATSRERGGKNIQYF. The DNA reads TGTGCCACCAGCAGGGAGAGAGGGGGAAAAAACATTCAGTACTTC.